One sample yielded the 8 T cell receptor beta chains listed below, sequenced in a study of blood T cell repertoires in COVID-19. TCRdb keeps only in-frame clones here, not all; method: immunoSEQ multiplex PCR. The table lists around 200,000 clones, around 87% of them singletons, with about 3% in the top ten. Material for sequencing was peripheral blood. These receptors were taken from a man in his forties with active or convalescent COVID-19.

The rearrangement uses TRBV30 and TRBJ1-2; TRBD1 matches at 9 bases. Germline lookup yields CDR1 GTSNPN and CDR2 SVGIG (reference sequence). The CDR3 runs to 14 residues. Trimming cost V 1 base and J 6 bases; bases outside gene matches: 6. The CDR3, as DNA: TGTGCCTGGAGTGAGTGGGACAGGGCAAATGGCTACACCTTC. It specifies CAWSEWDRANGYTF.

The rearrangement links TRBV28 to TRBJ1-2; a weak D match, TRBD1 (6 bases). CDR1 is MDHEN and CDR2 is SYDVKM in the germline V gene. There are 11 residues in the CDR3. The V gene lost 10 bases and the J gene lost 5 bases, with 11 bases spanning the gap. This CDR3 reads CATSDRYGYTF. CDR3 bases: TGTGCCACCTCCGACAGGTATGGCTACACCTTC.

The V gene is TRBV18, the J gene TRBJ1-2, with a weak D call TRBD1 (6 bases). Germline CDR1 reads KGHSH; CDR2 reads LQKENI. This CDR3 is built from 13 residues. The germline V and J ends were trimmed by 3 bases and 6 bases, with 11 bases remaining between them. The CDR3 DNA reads TGTGCCAGCTCACCGGGACAAAGTGATGGCTACACCTTC. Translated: CASSPGQSDGYTF.

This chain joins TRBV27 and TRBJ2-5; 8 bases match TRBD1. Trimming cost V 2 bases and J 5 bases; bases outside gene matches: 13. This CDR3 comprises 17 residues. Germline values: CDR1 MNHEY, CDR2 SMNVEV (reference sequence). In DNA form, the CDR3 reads TGTGCCAGCAGTTTAATTGGGGCAGGGGGCGCCTGGGAGACCCAGTACTTC. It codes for CASSLIGAGGAWETQYF.

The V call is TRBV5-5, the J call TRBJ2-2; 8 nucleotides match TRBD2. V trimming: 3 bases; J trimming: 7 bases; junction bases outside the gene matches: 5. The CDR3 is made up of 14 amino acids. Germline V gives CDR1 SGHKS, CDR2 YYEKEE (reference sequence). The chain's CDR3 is CASSWGLESGELFF. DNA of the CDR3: TGTGCCAGCAGCTGGGGACTAGAGAGCGGGGAGCTGTTTTTT.

This CDR3 reads CASSLHEGVRTGELFF. The CDR3 DNA sequence: TGTGCCAGCAGCCTTCACGAAGGGGTGCGGACCGGGGAGCTGTTTTTT. The chain employs TRBV7-3 and TRBJ2-2; D is possibly TRBD1 (5 bases). This CDR3 region has 16 residues. V gave up 5 bases and J gave up 5 bases, with 18 bases separating them. The germline CDR1 and CDR2 sequences are SGHTA and FQGTGA.

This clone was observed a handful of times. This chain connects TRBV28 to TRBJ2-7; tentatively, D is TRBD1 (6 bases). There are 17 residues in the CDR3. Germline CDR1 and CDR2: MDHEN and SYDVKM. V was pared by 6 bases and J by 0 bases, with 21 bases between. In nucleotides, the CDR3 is TGTGCCAGCAGAACTCACGTTAACAGGGCCCACTCCTACGAGCAGTACTTC. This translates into CASRTHVNRAHSYEQYF.

The CDR3 coding sequence is TGCGCCAGCAGCCCACGTACACAGGGGCTACACTATGGCTACACCTTC. Translated: CASSPRTQGLHYGYTF. This rearrangement joins TRBV5-1 to TRBJ1-2; TRBD1 matches 7 bases. The CDR3 extends over 16 amino acids. Germline lookup yields CDR1 SGHRS and CDR2 YFSETQ. The trim removed 4 bases at V and 3 bases at J, leaving 12 bases unmatched.